One T cell receptor beta chain is described in this entry. Antigen unknown. A sample-barcoded 5' primer and a J-beta primer mix were used in a second PCR of about 7 to 11 cycles. MiXCR, applied by TCRdb to the 5' RACE reads, yields one record per CDR3 protein. The table has around 1,800,000 distinct CDR3 sequences, roughly two fifths seen once. The sample belongs to a study of blood T cells in healthy people across ages. General study results and limits: No one knew whether donors had CMV, which possibly confounded expanded clonotype changes.

No fewer than 6 million PBMCs went into each sample. CDR3 length equals 14 residues. Germline V lookup: CDR1 MDHEN, CDR2 SYDVKM. Trimming left V 2 bases short and J 10 bases short, with 17 bases between. The chain has TRBV28 and TRBJ1-1; D might be TRBD1 (6 bases). This receptor was obtained from a human donor in good health. The sample was blood. In nucleotides, the CDR3 is TGTGCCAGCAGTTTAGCCCCCGCAGGGGCAGGAGCTTTCTTT. Amino acids: CASSLAPAGAGAFF.